This T cell receptor (beta chain) emerged from a study of blood T cell repertoires in COVID-19. Study summary: T cells, B-cell-depleted T cells, or PBMCs supplied cDNA or gDNA.

The assay was immunoSEQ multiplex PCR, and TCRdb's table has in-frame clones only and misses some. The sample has 160,000 or so clones, more than 75% seen once; the top ten hold around 2.1%. This clonotype originated in a young man with acute or convalescent COVID-19. Source material: peripheral blood.

This chain's CDR3 is CASSLAAGRDGYTF. The CDR3 DNA follows: TGCGCCAGCAGCTTGGCGGCAGGGCGAGATGGCTACACCTTC. The gene calls are TRBV5-1 and TRBJ1-2; tentative D call: TRBD1 (5 bases). From germline, CDR1 is SGHRS and CDR2 YFSETQ. V was cut by 0 bases and J by 6 bases, with 12 bases left in between. This CDR3 contains 14 residues. The full variable domain, completed using reference TRBV5-1 and TRBJ1-2, is KAGVTQTPRYLIKTRGQQVTLSCSPISGHRSVSWYQQTPGQGLQFLFEYFSETQRNKGNFPGRFSGRQFSNSRSEMNVSTLELGDSALYLCASSLAAGRDGYTFGSGTRLTVV.